This TCR beta chain stems from a study of CD8 T cell repertoires and HIV-1 epitope variants. For the study at large: 1M T cells were kept uncultured as a baseline.

Sequencing was performed with immunoSEQ multiplex PCR; in TCRdb, only in-frame clones are kept and a portion is missing. The repertoire holds thousands of clones, with more than 60% as singletons. This clone was recorded once. No antigen is known for it. The V gene's germline CDR1 is SQVTM and CDR2 ANQGSEA. Trimming left V 4 bases short and J 5 bases short, with 18 bases between. This CDR3 has 15 amino acids. Material for sequencing was cultured CD8+ T cells derived from PBMCs. This TCR came from a male donor with HIV. The chain employs TRBV29-1 and TRBJ1-5; no clear D. CDR3 bases: TGCAGCGTTGTGGGTCGGGCCGGGTCCGATCAGCCCCAGCATTTT. Amino acid sequence: CSVVGRAGSDQPQHF.